These T cell receptor beta chains were read from a single sample in a study of blood T cell repertoires in COVID-19. The table came from immunoSEQ multiplex PCR; TCRdb's copy has only in-frame clones and leaves some out. Of 390,000 or so clones in the sample, roughly four fifths are singletons; the top ten hold about 5.4%. Specimen: PBMCs or T cells enriched from blood (not recorded which). These receptors came from a woman between 45 and 65 years old who had recovered from COVID-19. Each CDR3 is given with its conserved first and last residue. A D gene is named only where the DNA matches it firmly. The size entry is marked missing in some rows and otherwise reads once, few, many or a size class.

>.|TRBV3-1/TRBV3-2|TRBJ1-1|.
TGTGCCAGCAGCCATTGGGGGGGGACTGAAGCTTTCTTT
CASSHWGGTEAFF
>TRBD1|TRBV7-2|TRBJ1-6|few
TGTGCCAGCAGTCCAACAGGGGAAGGGGCACCCCTCCACTTT
CASSPTGEGAPLHF
>.|TRBV5-4|TRBJ2-3|.
TGTGCCAGCAGCTTTAAAGTAGCGGTCATAAGCACAGATACGCAGTATTTT
CASSFKVAVISTDTQYF
>TRBD2|TRBV7-9|TRBJ2-1|.
TGTGCCAGCAGCTCAGTCCCGGGACTAGGTTTAGATGAGCAGTTCTTC
CASSSVPGLGLDEQFF
>.|TRBV28|TRBJ1-4|.
TGTGCCAGCAGGCCGGGAGGGGTTTATGAAAAACTGTTTTTT
CASRPGGVYEKLFF
>TRBD2|TRBV2|TRBJ2-7|.
TGTGCCAGCAAACCCCAAGCGGGATGGGTATCAGGCGAGCAGTACTTC
CASKPQAGWVSGEQYF
>.|TRBV11-2|TRBJ1-3|.
TGTGCCAGCAGCTTAGAGCGGGACTCTGGAAACACCATATATTTT
CASSLERDSGNTIYF
>.|TRBV5-1|TRBJ1-5|.
TGCGCCAGCAGCTCAGGAGGGGGCAATCAGCCCCAGCATTTT
CASSSGGGNQPQHF
>.|TRBV24-1|TRBJ1-2|.
TGTGCCACCAGTTCGGGTTATGGCTACACCTTC
CATSSGYGYTF
>TRBD2|TRBV5-1|TRBJ2-1|.
TGCGCCAGCAGCTTGGGGGTAGCGGGAGGTCCCCGGAGCTACAATGAGCAGTTCTTC
CASSLGVAGGPRSYNEQFF
>TRBD1|TRBV9|TRBJ1-5|.
TGTGCCAGCAGCTCAGGGACAGGGGGCATGGGTAGCAATCAGCCCCAGCATTTT
CASSSGTGGMGSNQPQHF
>.|TRBV9|TRBJ2-3|.
TGTGCCAGCGGCAAAGGGGGGGCAGGGAGTGCAGATACGCAGTATTTT
CASGKGGAGSADTQYF
>.|TRBV27|TRBJ2-3|.
TGTGCCAGCAGTTTCCCGGACAACCGATTGCAGTATTTT
CASSFPDNRLQYF
>TRBD2|TRBV7-2|TRBJ2-3|.
TGTGCCAGCAGCCCCGGGACTAGCGGGGGCCCTAGCACAGATACGCAGTATTTT
CASSPGTSGGPSTDTQYF
>.|TRBV9|TRBJ1-2|.
TGTGCCAGCAACTGGGGGGGGCTGGATGGCTACACCTTC
CASNWGGLDGYTF
>.|TRBV7-6|TRBJ2-7|.
TGTGCCAGCAGCCCTGGGGGGACCCCGTCCTACGAGCAGTACTTC
CASSPGGTPSYEQYF
>.|TRBV2|TRBJ1-1|.
TGTGCCAGCAGCCAGGGGAGGGCCCTGAACACTGAAGCTTTCTTT
CASSQGRALNTEAFF
>TRBD2|TRBV27|TRBJ2-7|.
TGTGCCAGCCACCCCGCTAGCGGGGGAGCTCCCTACGAGCAGTACTTC
CASHPASGGAPYEQYF
>TRBD1|TRBV2|TRBJ1-5|.
TGTGCCAGCAGCTCGGCCGATGCAGGGGGTCGCAATCAGCCCCAGCATTTT
CASSSADAGGRNQPQHF
>TRBD2|TRBV28|TRBJ2-7|.
TGTGCCAGCAGTTTTCTGGGGGTCGGGAGGTCCTACGAGCAGTACTTC
CASSFLGVGRSYEQYF
>.|TRBV3-1/TRBV3-2|TRBJ1-2|.
TGTGCCAGCAGCCCAGACAGAATGGTGCACTATGGCTACACCTTC
CASSPDRMVHYGYTF
>.|TRBV4-3|TRBJ1-6|.
TGCGCCAGCAGCCAAGATTTGGAGACGGAGAATTCACCCCTCCACTTT
CASSQDLETENSPLHF
>.|TRBV14|TRBJ1-1|.
TGTGCCAGCAGCTTTCAGGGGATCACTGAAGCTTTCTTT
CASSFQGITEAFF
>.|TRBV7-3|TRBJ1-1|.
TGTGCCAGTATCGGGGGGGAGAACACTGAAGCTTTCTTT
CASIGGENTEAFF
>.|TRBV9|TRBJ1-5|.
TGTGCCAGCAGCGTGACGGGGGGAGGCAATCAGCCCCAGCATTTT
CASSVTGGGNQPQHF
>TRBD1|TRBV4-2|TRBJ1-2|once
TGTGCCAGCAGCCTCCGGGACAGCTATGGCTACACCTTC
CASSLRDSYGYTF
>.|TRBV3-1/TRBV3-2|TRBJ2-5|once
TGTGCCAGCAGCCAAAAGGGTCTCGGGGGAGAGACCCAGTACTTC
CASSQKGLGGETQYF
>.|TRBV7-9|TRBJ1-2|.
TGTGCCAGCAGCCTAGGGGCCTATGGCTACACCTTC
CASSLGAYGYTF
>TRBD2|TRBV9|TRBJ2-1|once
TGTGCCAGCAGCGTAGTCGGGGGGATGATGTTCAATGAGCAGTTCTTC
CASSVVGGMMFNEQFF
>.|TRBV5-6|TRBJ1-2|.
TGTGCCAGCAGCCGGGACTATGGCTACACCTTC
CASSRDYGYTF
>TRBD1|TRBV6-5|TRBJ1-3|.
TGTGCCAGCAGTACCGCCGGACAGGGTCGGCAGGTATGGCATTTT
CASSTAGQGRQVWHF
>.|TRBV5-1|TRBJ2-1|.
TGCGCCAGCAGCTTGGAGCGGGCCTCCTACAATGAGCAGTTCTTC
CASSLERASYNEQFF
>.|TRBV9|TRBJ1-1|.
TGTGCCAGCAGCGTAGCGTCAAGCCTGGGCGCTGAAGCTTTCTTT
CASSVASSLGAEAFF
>TRBD1|TRBV7-2|TRBJ1-5|.
TGTGCCAGCAGGATACAGGGGGCAGGACAGCCCCAGCATTTT
CASRIQGAGQPQHF
>.|TRBV15|TRBJ2-5|.
TGTGCCACCAGCGGTCCCCGACTTCCCGACGAGACCCAGTACTTC
CATSGPRLPDETQYF
>.|TRBV5-1|TRBJ2-3|.
TGCGCCAGCAGCTTGGTCCTGCGGGTCTACACAGATACGCAGTATTTT
CASSLVLRVYTDTQYF
>.|TRBV19|TRBJ2-7|.
TGTGCCAGCTCTGAAGCGGCCTACGAGCAGTACTTC
CASSEAAYEQYF